The 30 T cell receptor beta chains in this list originate from one sample, sequenced in a study of Ad26.COV2.S vaccination and SARS-CoV-2 variants. Treatment reported: about 20 received Ad26.COV2.S at low or high dose, single or two shots; 5 received placebo; per-sample allocation not given. Vaccine and placebo recipients were sampled on day 63 after the first injection. Repertoires were generated with immunoSEQ multiplex PCR, while TCRdb's copy carries only in-frame clones and drops some. This sample has hundreds of thousands of clones, with roughly nine tenths found just once. Sequencing was performed on peripheral blood, taken in a trial of Ad26.COV2.S vaccine versus placebo. Receptor source: a person between 18 and 59 years old who received the Ad26.COV2.S COVID-19 vaccine or a placebo.

This chain joins TRBV27 and TRBJ2-3, with D possibly being TRBD1 or TRBD2 (6 bases each). The length of the CDR3 is 17 residues. The germline V and J ends were trimmed by 8 bases and 0 bases, with 21 bases remaining between them. CDR1 is MNHEY, CDR2 SMNVEV, per germline (reference sequence). CDR3 sequence (DNA): TGTGCCAGCCGGGGGCTGGGTAACGGGCGAAGCACAGATACGCAGTATTTT. Its translation is CASRGLGNGRSTDTQYF.

This chain connects TRBV5-5 to TRBJ2-2, with D unclear. CDR3 size: 15 residues. Trimming shortened V by 7 bases and J by 0 bases, and 13 bases separated the two germline ends. Germline loops: CDR1 SGHKS, CDR2 YYEKEE (reference sequence). CDR3 sequence (DNA): TGTGCCAGCCTGGACGGAGCATCGAACACCGGGGAGCTGTTTTTT. This translates into CASLDGASNTGELFF.

The CDR3 is CASRTGPWDTQYF. The CDR3 nucleotides read TGTGCCAGCAGAACAGGGCCTTGGGATACGCAGTATTTT. The chain couples TRBV2 to TRBJ2-3; a possible D gene is TRBD1 (6 bases). V was clipped by 6 bases and J by 6 bases, with 13 bases between them. The CDR3 sequence is 13 residues long. Germline assignment: CDR1 SNHLY and CDR2 FYNNEI.

This sequence joins TRBV28 and TRBJ2-3, with 8 bases aligning to TRBD1. V trimming: 5 bases; J trimming: 1 base; junction bases outside the gene matches: 5. CDR3 length: 15 residues. The V gene's germline CDR1 is MDHEN and CDR2 SYDVKM. The CDR3 nucleotides read TGTGCCAGCAGTAGACAGGGGTTTCGCACAGATACGCAGTATTTT. Translation: CASSRQGFRTDTQYF.

A remark on this clone: The junction shows a germline mismatch at one end, possibly a read error. The V and J genes are TRBV13 and TRBJ1-1, with a possible D match to TRBD1 (5 bases). Germline V lookup: CDR1 PRHDT, CDR2 FYEKMQ (reference sequence). The CDR3 consists of 14 residues. The CDR3 loop is CASSLGQGNTEAFF. The CDR3 bases are TGTGCCAGCAGCCTAGGTCAGGGGAACACTGAAGCTTTCTTT. The whole variable domain, filled in from reference TRBV13 and TRBJ1-1, reads AAGVIQSPRHLIKEKRETATLKCYPIPRHDTVYWYQQGPGQDPQFLISFYEKMQSDKGSIPDRFSAQQFSDYHSELNMSSLELGDSALYFCASSLGQGNTEAFFGQGTRLTVV.

The chain joins TRBV2 to TRBJ2-7; D may match TRBD1 or TRBD2 (6 bases each). There are 12 residues in the CDR3. Looked up from germline, CDR1 is SNHLY and CDR2 is FYNNEI. V lost 8 bases, J lost 4 bases, and 12 bases lay in between. In DNA, the CDR3 is TGTGCCAGCCAGACGGGGGCATACGAGCAGTACTTC. This sequence encodes CASQTGAYEQYF.

The V and J genes are TRBV4-3 and TRBJ1-6; maybe TRBD1 (6 bases). The CDR3 length is 14 residues. Deletions cut 4 bases from V and 11 bases from J, with 15 bases between. CDR1 and CDR2 (germline): LGHNA, YSLEER. The chain's CDR3 is CASSLGGAAAPLHF. The CDR3 DNA is TGCGCCAGCAGCCTCGGGGGCGCGGCGGCACCCCTCCACTTT.

This clone has only one observation. The CDR3 region has the DNA TGTGCCAGCAGCTTAGCGGGACAGGGGTACAATGAGCAGTTCTTC. Its protein is CASSLAGQGYNEQFF. The chain links TRBV7-9 to TRBJ2-1; 10 nucleotides align to TRBD1. The CDR3 covers 15 residues. The junction had 0 bases not matched to a gene; V was cut back by 0 bases and J by 4 bases. The germline V gene encodes CDR1 SEHNR and CDR2 FQNEAQ (reference sequence). Together with reference TRBV7-9 and TRBJ2-1, the CDR3 gives the full variable domain: DTGVSQNPRHKITKRGQNVTFRCDPISEHNRLYWYRQTLGQGPEFLTYFQNEAQLEKSRLLSDRFSAERPKGSFSTLEIQRTEQGDSAMYLCASSLAGQGYNEQFFGPGTRLTVL.

V gene TRBV5-8 combines with J gene TRBJ2-1; D gene ambiguous. V was trimmed by 4 bases and J by 0 bases, leaving 11 bases between them. Germline V gene lookup returns CDR1 SGHTS and CDR2 YDEGEE. The CDR3 length is 15 residues. The CDR3 here is CASSPTMSSYNEQFF. In DNA, the CDR3 is TGTGCCAGCAGCCCCACCATGAGCTCCTACAATGAGCAGTTCTTC.

Only one count was recorded for this clone. The gene calls are TRBV2 and TRBJ1-2, with 7 bases identical to TRBD1. There are 16 residues in the CDR3. CDR1 and CDR2 (germline): SNHLY, FYNNEI. The V gene end was trimmed by 3 bases and the J gene end by 9 bases; junction bases not matched to a gene: 16. CDR3 protein: CASSERPGTAIIRYTF. The CDR3 DNA sequence: TGTGCCAGCAGTGAGCGCCCCGGGACAGCTATTATTCGCTACACCTTC.

This chain links TRBV24-1 with TRBJ1-5, with 9 bases identical to TRBD1. The CDR3 is 16 amino acids. Per the germline V gene, CDR1 is KGHDR and CDR2 is SFDVKD. With V trimmed by 2 bases and J by 4 bases, 5 bases remained unmatched. The CDR3 sequence is CATSDSRTGANQPQHF. CDR3 DNA: TGTGCCACCAGTGATTCCCGGACAGGGGCTAATCAGCCCCAGCATTTT.

This chain links TRBV3-1 (or the pseudogene TRBV3-2) with TRBJ2-2; 7 bases are a match to TRBD1. From germline, CDR1 is LGHDT and CDR2 YNNKEL (reference sequence). The CDR3 extends over 14 amino acids. The V and J ends lost 6 bases and 2 bases, in that order; junction bases with no gene match: 3. CDR3 DNA: TGTGCCAGCAGGGGACAGTTAAACACCGGGGAGCTGTTTTTT. Amino acid sequence: CASRGQLNTGELFF.

This clone was recorded only once. The chain joins TRBV29-1 to TRBJ2-5, with 15 bases identical to TRBD2. Germline CDR1 SQVTM, CDR2 ANQGSEA. The CDR3 consists of 16 residues. Trimming took 4 bases from V and 2 from J; bases not matched to a gene: 5. DNA for the CDR3: TGCAGCGTTGGGACTAGCGGGAGGGCCCTGCAAGAGACCCAGTACTTC. This codes for CSVGTSGRALQETQYF.

This clone was detected many times. This chain connects TRBV2 to TRBJ2-1; no definite D call. Germline assignment: CDR1 SNHLY and CDR2 FYNNEI. The CDR3 sequence is 12 residues long. V was trimmed by 1 base and J by 5 bases, leaving 3 bases between them. The CDR3 DNA reads as TGTGCCAGCAGTGAAGTTAACAATGAGCAGTTCTTC. It codes for CASSEVNNEQFF.

This clone was found once. The chain employs TRBV4-1 and TRBJ2-2; D not resolved. The CDR3 spans 16 residues. V gave up 0 bases and J gave up 8 bases, with 16 bases separating them. Germline V lookup: CDR1 MGHRA, CDR2 YSYEKL. As DNA, the CDR3 is TGCGCCAGCAGCCAAGATTTGGGCTATATGGCGGGGGAGCTGTTTTTT. Protein: CASSQDLGYMAGELFF.

The chain carries TRBV5-5 and TRBJ2-7; D is possibly TRBD2 (6 bases). Trimming removed 1 base from V and 3 bases from J, with 14 bases in between. From germline, CDR1 is SGHKS and CDR2 YYEKEE (reference sequence). The CDR3 totals 15 residues. CDR3 loop: CASSLSTSWGYEQYF. CDR3 bases: TGTGCCAGCAGCTTGTCAACTAGCTGGGGCTACGAGCAGTACTTC.

This chain connects TRBV12-3 or TRBV12-4 to TRBJ1-5; D not certain. Trimming shortened V by 3 bases and J by 8 bases, and 8 bases separated the two germline ends. The length of the CDR3 is 12 residues. For the CDR3, the DNA is TGTGCCAGCAGTTTCCGCGTGGAGCCCCAGCATTTT. Translated, it gives CASSFRVEPQHF.

This chain uses TRBV30 with TRBJ1-4; D possibly corresponds to TRBD1 (6 bases). Trimming pared 2 bases from V and 8 bases from J, leaving 18 bases between. CDR1 and CDR2 from the germline V gene are GTSNPN and SVGIG (reference sequence). The CDR3 totals 15 residues. CDR3 protein: CAWSLLQGVREKLFF. The CDR3, as DNA: TGTGCCTGGAGTCTTTTACAGGGAGTACGAGAAAAACTGTTTTTT.

The chain uses TRBV7-9 and TRBJ2-7; no clear D gene. CDR3 length equals 13 residues. Germline assignment: CDR1 SEHNR and CDR2 FQNEAQ (reference sequence). The V end lost 5 bases, the J end lost 4 bases, and 12 bases lay between the germline ends. The CDR3 loop is CASSPPSAYEQYV. CDR3 bases: TGTGCCAGCAGCCCCCCAAGCGCGTACGAGCAGTACGTC.

The V and J genes are TRBV28 and TRBJ2-7; tentative D call: TRBD2 (5 bases). Germline values: CDR1 MDHEN, CDR2 SYDVKM. The V end lost 2 bases, the J end lost 3 bases, and 11 bases lay between the germline ends. The CDR3 sequence is 14 residues long. This CDR3 is CASSLGNSGYEQYF. As DNA, the CDR3 is TGTGCCAGCAGTTTAGGGAACAGCGGCTACGAGCAGTACTTC.

The V gene is TRBV5-1, the J gene TRBJ2-5, with a possible D match to TRBD2 (5 bases). The ends were cut back, 8 bases at V and 3 bases at J, with 11 bases in the middle. The CDR3 runs to 12 residues. Germline V gives CDR1 SGHRS, CDR2 YFSETQ. The CDR3 region is CASKRTEETQYF. CDR3 coding DNA: TGCGCCAGTAAAAGGACTGAAGAGACCCAGTACTTC.

This clone was observed once. The chain links TRBV5-1 to TRBJ2-5, with D uncertain. V dropped 3 bases and J dropped 4 bases, with 16 bases sitting between them. Germline lookup yields CDR1 SGHRS and CDR2 YFSETQ. The CDR3 loop spans 15 amino acids. The chain's CDR3 is CASSSMGSRRETQYF. CDR3 sequence (DNA): TGCGCCAGCAGCTCGATGGGATCCCGCCGAGAGACCCAGTACTTC.

CDR3 DNA sequence: TGTGCCAGCCACGCAGGGCCTGGGTCAGGAGATACGCAGTATTTT. This sequence encodes CASHAGPGSGDTQYF. This sequence joins TRBV27 and TRBJ2-3; tentatively, D is TRBD1 (5 bases). Germline V lookup: CDR1 MNHEY, CDR2 SMNVEV (reference sequence). The CDR3 is 15 amino acids. The V and J ends lost 8 bases and 5 bases respectively, with 20 bases between them.

CDR3 loop: CASNLGEETQYF. The CDR3 DNA reads as TGCGCCAGCAATCTAGGGGAAGAGACCCAGTACTTC. The chain links TRBV5-1 to TRBJ2-5, with D tentatively TRBD1 (5 bases). The CDR3 sequence is 12 residues long. From germline, CDR1 is SGHRS and CDR2 YFSETQ. Trimming stripped 6 bases from V and 3 bases from J, with 9 bases between.

In the case of this clone: This specimen includes other DNA sequences encoding the same CDR3. The gene calls are TRBV7-9 and TRBJ1-1; 7 nucleotides match TRBD1. Germline CDR1 and CDR2: SEHNR and FQNEAQ (reference sequence). This CDR3 spans 13 amino acids. V was pared by 4 bases and J by 3 bases, with 2 bases of the junction left unmatched. The CDR3 coding sequence is TGTGCCAGCAGCTCGCAGGGGGACACTGAAGCTTTCTTT. Protein product: CASSSQGDTEAFF.

V is TRBV5-1 and J is TRBJ1-5, with D perhaps matching TRBD1 (5 bases). This CDR3 region has 13 residues. Trimming shortened V by 0 bases and J by 5 bases, and 6 bases separated the two germline ends. Germline V lookup: CDR1 SGHRS, CDR2 YFSETQ. The CDR3 loop reads CASSLEGYQPQHF. For the CDR3, the DNA is TGCGCCAGCAGCTTGGAGGGGTATCAGCCCCAGCATTTT. The full variable domain, with the rest looked up from reference TRBV5-1 and TRBJ1-5, is KAGVTQTPRYLIKTRGQQVTLSCSPISGHRSVSWYQQTPGQGLQFLFEYFSETQRNKGNFPGRFSGRQFSNSRSEMNVSTLELGDSALYLCASSLEGYQPQHFGDGTRLSIL.

In this sample, this clone turned up once. This chain uses TRBV3-1 (or the pseudogene TRBV3-2) with TRBJ2-7, with no clear D. CDR3 length equals 12 residues. With 0 bases removed from V and 5 bases from J, the gap between germline ends came to 5 bases. From germline, CDR1 is LGHDT and CDR2 YNNKEL (reference sequence). The CDR3 protein is CASSQEFHEQYF. CDR3 DNA sequence: TGTGCCAGCAGCCAAGAGTTCCACGAGCAGTACTTC.

The chain uses TRBV18 and TRBJ1-1, with D possibly being TRBD1 (5 bases). Germline V gives CDR1 KGHSH, CDR2 LQKENI. The CDR3 has 18 amino acids. V lost 2 bases and J 1 base, leaving 20 bases between the germline ends. Here the CDR3 DNA reads TGTGCCAGCTCACCAATCGTAGGCAGCCAAGGGACGAACACTGAAGCTTTCTTT. This encodes CASSPIVGSQGTNTEAFF.

J is TRBJ2-3 and V is TRBV5-5; D unresolved. V lost 0 bases and J lost 6, with 5 bases in between. The CDR3 contains 12 residues. Germline CDR1 reads SGHKS; CDR2 reads YYEKEE (reference sequence). CDR3 loop: CASSLVVDTQYF. CDR3 in DNA: TGTGCCAGCAGCTTGGTGGTTGATACGCAGTATTTT.

The chain links TRBV12-1 to TRBJ1-1. TRBV12-1 is a listed pseudogene. The CDR3 loop spans 12 amino acids. The chain's CDR3 is CASSRGNTEAFF. CDR3 DNA: TGTGCCAGCAGCCGGGGGAACACTGAAGCTTTCTTT.